Included here is one TCR beta chain sequence, with context. This clone was recorded once. Its target antigen remains unknown. One base away there is no much larger clone; base qualities are not given. These data belong to a study of cytomegalovirus exposure and HLA in healthy donors (dated by TCRdb to about 2017). Regarding the research as a whole: An earlier analysis of several hundred of the donors reported around 280 Gb of sequence data and 117 million unique TCR beta sequences obtained from approximately 180 million T cells. To predict cytomegalovirus infection status, the study combined high-throughput TCR immunosequencing, statistical association of individual TCRs with disease status, and machine learning. Class I and class II HLA loci were covered by the typing at four-digit resolution. Donor age, sex, ethnicity and CMV serostatus were collected together with the repertoire data. Besides the first cohort of roughly 640 subjects, a separate validation cohort made up of over 100 different subjects was used. The study aimed to test whether signatures of past pathogen exposure could be identified by cataloging public T cell receptors. The later analysis used no new phenotypic data to find candidate immune exposures, relying instead on TCR beta sequences and their occurrence across donors. Among 300 to 500 genotyped donors of the cohort, an average of about 240,000 unique TCR beta nucleotide sequences was sequenced per donor, of which 15% to 20% were non-productive. An earlier analysis of about 620 of the donors applied high-throughput TCR beta sequencing to assess whether each TCR beta V gene segment acted as functional or pseudogenic. Of the 300 to 400 genotyped donors, 65% to 90% fell in the genetic ancestry cluster associated with self-reported Caucasian donors. The T cell repertoires of several hundred subjects were profiled by immunosequencing and related to cytomegalovirus serostatus. Roughly 5 DR-DQ haplotypes were handled as single units for association and clustering because linkage in the cohort was strong. Roughly 300 gigabases of sequencing data and around 85 million unique TCR sequences made up an early release that covered nearly 650 HLA-typed donors. In a later analysis, previously published TCR beta repertoires from fewer than 750 donors were re-analyzed and high-resolution HLA genotyping was added so that TCR occurrence patterns could be studied. A later genetic analysis took genome-wide SNP genotypes for about three fifths of the 666 donors and used that subset as a discovery cohort. The number of typed donors differed by locus: 629-630 for A, B, C, DRB1 and DQB1; some 540 for DQA1; approximately 610 for DPA1; and 400 to 480 for DPB1. All discovery cohort repertoires had been generated on a single sequencing platform.

The cohort consisted of hundreds of healthy bone marrow donors. At the time of sampling, every cohort member was nominally healthy, though immune exposures that went unrecorded were likely present. The donor tested CMV seropositive, placing the donor among the 250 to 300 seropositive members of the cohort. Each donor provided a peripheral blood sample, and peripheral blood mononuclear cells were used for TCR beta sequencing. The Qiagen DNeasy Blood Extraction Kit was used to extract genomic DNA from the blood cell samples. The library was made by the immunoSEQ multiplex PCR assay. The multiplex PCR relied on a mix of 60 forward primers for TCR Vbeta segments and 13 reverse primers for TCR Jbeta segments. The CDR3 region of rearranged TCR beta genes was amplified from genomic DNA by a multiplex PCR assay. The Illumina HiSeq System was used to sequence the amplified TCR beta libraries as 87-base-pair reads. Per the authors' processing: Across the 666 repertoires, a later analysis counted 60 million to 90 million unique TCR beta chains, roughly 11 million of which were shared by at least two donors. Raw reads were error-corrected and collapsed into unique sequences by a nearest-neighbor algorithm in which closely related sequences were merged to remove PCR and sequencing errors. V, D and J gene segments were assigned by aligning CDR3 sequences to IMGT reference sequences. Each retained sequence needed at least a six-nucleotide match to both a V gene segment and a J gene segment. A rearrangement counted as productive if the CDR3 had no stop codons and remained in frame with V and J, and every other rearrangement counted as non-productive. CDR3 was defined by IMGT convention, running from the second conserved V-encoded cysteine to the conserved J-encoded phenylalanine. Sequences without an unambiguous match to a single V gene segment were excluded from the earlier analysis of a few hundred of the donors. An earlier analysis of roughly 590 of the donors called V segments functional above 56.7% productive rearrangements and segregating when the between-donor standard deviation exceeded 5%. To diagnose cytomegalovirus status from the catalog of TCR beta chain sequences, a statistical classification framework was built. V and J gene assignment, in a later analysis, came from comparing TCR nucleotide sequences with IMGT/GENE-DB human TR gene sequences. A later analysis assigned CDR3 sequences and most-parsimonious VDJ recombination scenarios with the TCRdist pipeline. In a later analysis, every TCR beta chain was defined by the combination of its CDR3 amino acid sequence and its V-gene family, and reads without a unique V-gene family were dropped. To address suspected cross-contamination and a sequencing artifact, a later analysis removed roughly 580 highly shared, low-generation-probability nucleotide sequences. In a later analysis, a clonal expansion index was calculated for each public chain from normalized within-repertoire ranks of inferred template counts. In a later analysis, generation probabilities were computed using a VDJ recombination model fitted to out-of-frame rearrangements, and the results were checked against IGoR. In a later analysis, hypergeometric tests were used to score TCR-TCR, TCR-HLA and TCR-CMV co-occurrence, with a repertoire-size bias correction applied to TCR pairs. False discovery rates were estimated in a later analysis by permuting HLA or CMV assignments 20 times. In a later analysis, co-occurring TCRs were grouped using DBSCAN, with TCRdist sequence similarity added in when clustering inside HLA-allele-positive subsets. For co-occurrence clustering, repertoires with fewer than 30,000 or more than 120,000 public chains were excluded, along with a handful of repertoires with anomalous nucleotide sharing. Sourced from immuneACCESS, this table was stored by TCRdb with only in-frame sequences that have V and J called. A share of the clones is absent; for the studies checked, an unresolved V gene accounts for under half, and the remainder has no known explanation. V and J calls and clone size follow that table, whereas D and trimming were derived from the DNA. This sample lists around 200,000 clones; just under 75% were detected once. The ten biggest clones cover around 3.2% of the sample.

The germline V gene supplies CDR1 MDHEN and CDR2 SYDVKM. V is trimmed back by 5 bases and J by 4 bases, and the junction contains 8 bases that no gene match accounts for. The CDR3 numbers 15 residues from cysteine through phenylalanine. Only the CDR3 part of the read is kept: 45 bases, read in frame from the first base. The paper as a whole reports these results and caveats: In both the original and validation cohorts, the classifier was reported to diagnose cytomegalovirus status with high specificity and sensitivity. Strong co-occurrence of HLA alleles, especially DR and DQ, made assigning TCR associations to individual alleles difficult. In a later analysis, HLA-associated TCR beta chains showed more clonal expansion and lower generation probabilities than non-associated chains that were equally common. While some public TCRs were present in many individuals, most TCR sequences turned up only very rarely across donors. A later analysis found that TCR association rates varied across HLA loci, with DRB1 alleles showing the most associated TCRs and HLA-C alleles the fewest. Roughly uniform sequencing depth across donors was assumed in presence/absence analyses, although this assumption may not hold. Linkage disequilibrium might explain the correlated functional status among segregating V segments, but an unknown experimental factor could not be ruled out. A later analysis found that most CMV-associated TCR beta chains appeared HLA-restricted, with HLA associations seemingly driven largely by CMV exposure. A later analysis associated about 17,000 TCR beta sequences with specific HLA alleles at a false discovery rate of 0.05. For the cohort, immune exposure information was limited to CMV serostatus. V-gene and J-gene trimming of TCR beta chains was associated with a missense DCLRE1C variant in a later genetic analysis, and the association was replicated in an independent cohort. Broadly in line with IMGT annotations, most TCR beta V segments showed up in productive rearrangements about 87% or about 30% of the time in an earlier analysis of 450 to 750 of the donors. In a later analysis, several top co-occurrence clusters were reported to appear linked to parvovirus B19, influenza, CMV and Epstein-Barr virus. According to the authors, the approach could potentially be generalized to other disease states and immunological phenotypes. A further reported finding was that TCR beta sequences accurately predicted the HLA-A and HLA-B alleles for most subjects in the first cohort. Compared with the roughly 700-donor mean, donors in an Asian-associated ancestry cluster had fewer N-insertions in productive TCRs, according to a later genetic analysis. In vitro tests confirmed that a few of the cytomegalovirus-associated TCR beta chains recognize cytomegalovirus antigens. Because HLA typing was unavailable for some donors at each locus, only the typed subset was used in association tests. Only TCR beta chains were sequenced in this cohort, and the absence of alpha or paired-chain data limited detectable features. A total of about 180 TCR beta chains were listed by the study as associated with cytomegalovirus. The sequencing pipeline was judged likely to have produced a cluster of highly shared sequence variants as a technical artifact. Because counts were too low, some 17 rarely observed V segments, including chromosome 9 orphons, were left out of the earlier analysis of 587 of the donors. The 87-base-pair reads could not distinguish some IMGT-functional V segments, including TRBV6-2 and TRBV6-3, so those segments were excluded.

The rearrangement combines TRBV28 with TRBJ1-1; a stretch of 9 junction bases matches TRBD1. The TCR sequence derives from a woman in her twenties or thirties in good health and CMV-seropositive. The sequenced sample consisted of PBMCs. The CDR3 region has the sequence CASSVKQGAFTEAFF. In nucleotides, the sequence is TGTGCCAGCAGTGTGAAACAGGGGGCTTTCACTGAAGCTTTCTTT.